Listed here is a single TCR beta chain. Its antigen is undetermined. CDR3 length: 16 amino acids. Per the germline V gene, CDR1 is LGHNA and CDR2 is YSLEER. Trimming removed 0 bases from V and 3 bases from J, with 15 bases in between. Sequencing was performed with immunoSEQ multiplex PCR; in TCRdb, only in-frame clones are kept and a portion is missing. The profile shows 110,000 or so clones, 75% to 90% of them singletons. This entry belongs to a study of T cell responses to AZD1222 COVID-19 vaccine. Regarding the study as a whole: The study sampled repertoires only after the peak T cell response. At study baseline, merely about 6 AZD1222 recipients were seropositive. Donors were mostly white British, more females; clonal diversity possibly underestimated.

Sequences were derived from peripheral blood, sampled 28 days after the second AZD1222 dose. The receptor's source is an adult who received the AZD1222 COVID-19 vaccine. The chain has TRBV4-3 and TRBJ2-7; a weak D match, TRBD1 (5 bases). The CDR3 is CASSQEVLGRVYEQYF. In nucleotides, the CDR3 is TGCGCCAGCAGCCAAGAGGTCCTGGGCAGGGTCTACGAGCAGTACTTC.